Given below is one T cell receptor (beta chain) in context. What it recognizes is unknown. The TCR beta profiling, which covered VDJ combination and CDR3 sequence, was carried out using genomic DNA as the template. One entry per CDR3 protein, called by TCRdb with MiXCR from the reads. The sample holds fewer than 200,000 distinct CDR3 sequences, 45% to 60% seen once. This entry is derived from a study of CD8+CD57+ T cells in acquired aplastic anemia. Study as a whole: Average DNA yield from sorted CD4+ and CD8+ cells was around 3 ug.

Sequenced patients had shown CD8+CD57+ cell expansion by flow cytometry. Everyone among the patients had severe acquired aplastic anemia. Findings and caveats of the study: Significant differences in CD8+ Simpson's diversity were not observed between patients and controls.

In germline, CDR1 is LGHNA, CDR2 YSLEER. CDR3 size: 17 residues. The V gene end was trimmed by 4 bases and the J gene end by 4 bases; junction bases not matched to a gene: 14. Sequenced material: sorted CD4+, CD8+, or CD8+CD57+ T cells (not recorded which) from PBMCs. J is TRBJ2-7 and V is TRBV4-3; 9 bases are shared with TRBD2. This receptor was identified in a human donor with aplastic anemia. CDR3: CASSLWSHSGSGYEQYF. CDR3 coding DNA: TGCGCCAGCAGCCTTTGGAGCCATAGCGGGAGTGGTTACGAGCAGTACTTC.